Below are 31 T cell receptor beta chains sequenced from a single sample in a study of T cells after yellow fever vaccination. TCRdb passed the 5' RACE reads through MiXCR, listing each CDR3 protein once. The sample lists 500,000 to 550,000 distinct CDR3 sequences; 20% to 25% were seen once. Sequenced here: PBMCs, sampled approximately 20 days after the first yellow fever vaccination. These receptors all come from a man aged 18 to 29 who received the YFV17D yellow fever vaccine.

The chain carries TRBV5-1 and TRBJ2-7, with D perhaps TRBD1 or TRBD2 (5 bases each). The CDR3 has 15 amino acids. Germline CDR1 is SGHRS and CDR2 is YFSETQ. Trimming took off 4 bases at V and 1 base at J, with 15 bases between the two ends. The CDR3 spells CASSENPGRSYEQYV. The CDR3 region has the DNA TGCGCCAGCAGCGAGAACCCGGGACGATCCTACGAGCAGTACGTC.

The chain is built from TRBV20-1 and TRBJ2-2, with D unresolved. Germline-derived CDR1 and CDR2 are DFQATT and SNEGSKA (reference sequence). V lost 3 bases to trimming and J lost 4 bases, with 6 bases between them. The CDR3 has 12 amino acids. As DNA, the CDR3 is TGCAGTGCTAGGATGGGCACCGGGGAGCTGTTTTTT. Residues: CSARMGTGELFF.

This chain uses TRBV11-3 with TRBJ2-1, with 7 nucleotides matching TRBD2. The ends lost 1 base at V and 0 bases at J; junction bases unmatched: 3. CDR1 is SGHNT, CDR2 YENEEA, per germline. The CDR3 contains 16 residues. The CDR3 protein is CASSLGGGSSYNEQFF. In nucleotides, the CDR3 is TGTGCCAGCAGCTTAGGCGGGGGAAGCTCCTACAATGAGCAGTTCTTC.

There are many counts of this clonotype. This chain connects TRBV20-1 to TRBJ2-3, with 12 bases that match TRBD2. Germline V gene lookup returns CDR1 DFQATT and CDR2 SNEGSKA (reference sequence). The ends lost 6 bases at V and 2 bases at J; junction bases unmatched: 3. This CDR3 is 14 amino acids long. CDR3 region: CSARTSGDTDTQYF. CDR3 in DNA: TGCAGTGCCAGGACTAGCGGGGACACAGATACGCAGTATTTT.

This clonotype was recorded a few times. The chain recombines TRBV7-2 with TRBJ2-7; TRBD2 matches 7 bases. The germline V gene has CDR1 SGHTA and CDR2 FQGNSA. The CDR3 has 13 amino acids. V was pared by 1 base and J by 6 bases, with 3 bases of the junction left unmatched. CDR3 amino acids: CASSLERGSEQYV. For the CDR3, the DNA is TGTGCCAGCAGCTTAGAGCGGGGTTCCGAGCAGTACGTC.

In the case of this clonotype: Lacking the conserved final phenylalanine or tryptophan, this CDR3 likely reflects a read error. The chain carries TRBV7-9 and TRBJ2-2; D is unclear. V lost 9 bases and J lost 7, with 18 bases in between. This CDR3 spans 14 amino acids. Germline CDR1 and CDR2: SEHNR and FQNEAQ (reference sequence). In DNA form, the CDR3 reads TGTGCCAGGGGCCCCCGGCTCCTCTGCGGGGAGCTGTTTTGT. This encodes CARGPRLLCGELFC.

This clonotype was recorded many times. The chain couples TRBV7-2 to TRBJ1-1; no clear D gene. Trimming took off 3 bases at V and 0 bases at J, with 5 bases between the two ends. Germline assignment: CDR1 SGHTA and CDR2 FQGNSA. The CDR3 sequence is 13 residues long. The CDR3 is CASSFSMNTEAFF. The DNA for the CDR3 is TGTGCCAGCAGCTTTAGTATGAACACTGAAGCTTTCTTT.

The rearrangement links TRBV20-1 to TRBJ2-7; TRBD2 might be the D (5 bases). Germline CDR1 is DFQATT and CDR2 is SNEGSKA (reference sequence). With 2 bases removed from V and 7 bases from J, the gap between germline ends came to 12 bases. The CDR3 sequence is 12 residues long. DNA for the CDR3: TGCAGTGCTAGACTATGGACGGGGGAGCAGTACTTC. Amino acid sequence: CSARLWTGEQYF.

With respect to this clonotype: A read error is possible here, since a much larger clone lies one base away. The rearrangement joins TRBV6-2 or TRBV6-3 to TRBJ2-1; D may correspond to TRBD1 or TRBD2 (5 bases each). V was cut by 4 bases and J by 3 bases, with 19 bases left in between. The germline V gene encodes CDR1 MNHEY and CDR2 SVGEGT. CDR3 length: 17 amino acids. The CDR3 reads CASSSSSVRGVYNEQFF. The CDR3 nucleotides are TGTGCCAGCAGTTCCTCGAGTGTGAGAGGGGTCTACAATGAGCAGTTCTTC.

The genes are TRBV20-1 and TRBJ2-7; a weak D match, TRBD1 (5 bases). The CDR3 is 11 residues long. Trimming shortened V by 5 bases and J by 6 bases, and 11 bases separated the two germline ends. The germline CDR1 and CDR2 sequences are DFQATT and SNEGSKA (reference sequence). CDR3 coding DNA: TGCAGTGCTGCCAGGGTTCGCGAGCAGTACTTC. Its protein is CSAARVREQYF.

J is TRBJ2-5 and V is TRBV4-2; 12 nucleotides agree with TRBD2. J gave up 5 bases and V 0 bases, and 4 bases lay outside the gene matches. There are 16 residues in the CDR3. The germline V gene has CDR1 LGHNA and CDR2 YNFKEQ. The CDR3 sequence is CASSQDASGGAETQYF. Written as DNA, the CDR3 is TGTGCCAGCAGCCAAGATGCTAGCGGGGGGGCGGAGACCCAGTACTTC.

This clonotype was seen more than once but under ten times. This chain joins TRBV11-2 and TRBJ2-2; 11 bases are shared with TRBD2. From germline, CDR1 is SGHAT and CDR2 FQNNGV. Trimming took 5 bases from V and 1 from J; bases not matched to a gene: 9. The CDR3 runs to 18 residues. DNA for the CDR3: TGTGCCAGCAGCCCGCTATGGGGGACTAGCGGGAACACCGGGGAGCTGTTTTTT. Protein: CASSPLWGTSGNTGELFF. Filled out from reference TRBV11-2 and TRBJ2-2, the complete variable domain reads EAGVAQSPRYKIIEKRQSVAFWCNPISGHATLYWYQQILGQGPKLLIQFQNNGVVDDSQLPKDRFSAERLKGVDSTLKIQPAKLEDSAVYLCASSPLWGTSGNTGELFFGEGSRLTVL.

This clonotype was seen a few times. The chain is built from TRBV7-9 and TRBJ2-3; D unclear. This CDR3 is 12 amino acids long. Germline values: CDR1 SEHNR, CDR2 FQNEAQ (reference sequence). The V and J ends lost 5 bases and 6 bases respectively, with 9 bases between them. Here the CDR3 reads CASSAIEDTQYF. DNA for the CDR3: TGTGCCAGCAGCGCCATAGAGGATACGCAGTATTTT.

The V call is TRBV4-3, the J call TRBJ2-7; D ambiguous. The CDR3 extends over 11 amino acids. Germline CDR1 is LGHNA and CDR2 is YSLEER. The CDR3 sequence is CGTLLRSQKYF. The CDR3 DNA is TGCGGTACTCTGCTTCGGTCACAGAAGTACTTC.

DNA of the CDR3: TGTGCCAGCTGTCGGGACCTAAGCACAGATACGCAGTATTTT. This sequence encodes CASCRDLSTDTQYF. The rearrangement links TRBV2 to TRBJ2-3; D is tentatively TRBD1 or TRBD2 (5 bases each). CDR3 size: 14 residues. V lost 8 bases to trimming and J lost 0 bases, with 12 bases between them. Germline CDR1 is SNHLY and CDR2 is FYNNEI.

The V call is TRBV20-1, the J call TRBJ2-4; D unresolved. Trimming left V 4 bases short and J 8 bases short, with 9 bases between. The length of the CDR3 is 11 residues. CDR1 and CDR2 from the germline V gene are DFQATT and SNEGSKA (reference sequence). This chain's CDR3 is CSANSLHIQYF. The CDR3 DNA reads as TGCAGTGCTAACAGTTTACACATTCAGTACTTC.

The V and J genes are TRBV25-1 and TRBJ2-6, with D hard to call. V lost 6 bases and J lost 1, with 10 bases in between. The CDR3 length is 15 residues. Germline V gives CDR1 MGHDK, CDR2 SYGVNS. CDR3 nucleotides: TGTGCCAGCAGCGTCGCTGGTTCTGGGGCCAACGTCCTGACTTTC. It translates to CASSVAGSGANVLTF.

There are a few counts of this clonotype. The rearrangement links TRBV4-2 to TRBJ1-2, with D possibly matching TRBD1 (5 bases). The V end was cut by 0 bases, the J end by 3 bases, with 11 bases between. The CDR3 extends over 15 amino acids. CDR1 is LGHNA and CDR2 is YNFKEQ in the germline V gene. The CDR3 region is CASSQEIAGDYGYTF. The CDR3 region has the DNA TGTGCCAGCAGCCAAGAGATAGCGGGGGACTATGGCTACACCTTC.

This clonotype was counted a single time. This rearrangement joins TRBV7-8 to TRBJ2-7; no clear D gene. Germline-derived CDR1 and CDR2 are SGHVS and FQNEAQ. Deletions cut 1 base from V and 6 bases from J, with 7 bases between. The CDR3 runs 12 residues. The CDR3 sequence: CASSLDLSEQYV. The CDR3 DNA reads TGTGCCAGCAGCTTAGATTTATCCGAGCAGTACGTC.

The chain carries TRBV12-3 or TRBV12-4 and TRBJ2-7, with TRBD2 matching 7 bases. V was pared by 0 bases and J by 2 bases, with 4 bases of the junction left unmatched. This CDR3 region has 15 residues. Here the CDR3 reads CASSLAGGGPYEQYF. In nucleotides, the CDR3 is TGTGCCAGCAGTTTAGCGGGGGGGGGTCCCTACGAGCAGTACTTC.

The chain is built from TRBV7-9 and TRBJ1-3, with D tentatively TRBD1 (6 bases). The V gene's germline CDR1 is SEHNR and CDR2 FQNEAQ (reference sequence). V lost 7 bases and J lost 12, with 13 bases in between. This CDR3 region has 11 residues. The CDR3 DNA is TGTGCCAGCACTACGGAGGGACACATATATTTT. Translated, it gives CASTTEGHIYF.

This clonotype has just a few counts. V and J are TRBV5-1 and TRBJ1-6; 9 bases line up with TRBD1. The CDR3 length is 14 residues. V shed 4 bases, J shed 7 bases, and the junction held 3 bases outside the gene matches. The germline CDR1 and CDR2 sequences are SGHRS and YFSETQ. CDR3 region: CASSQGQGNSPLHF. The CDR3 region has the DNA TGCGCCAGCAGCCAGGGACAGGGAAATTCACCCCTCCACTTT.

The chain carries TRBV7-9 and TRBJ2-7; D is ambiguous. Trimming shortened V by 5 bases and J by 5 bases, and 16 bases separated the two germline ends. Germline V gene lookup returns CDR1 SEHNR and CDR2 FQNEAQ (reference sequence). The CDR3 consists of 14 residues. CDR3 sequence: CASSAGLLPHEQYV. The CDR3 DNA follows: TGTGCCAGCAGCGCCGGGTTATTACCCCACGAGCAGTACGTC.

This clonotype has more than one count but fewer than ten. The CDR3 sequence: CASSFQAEGTQYF. Written as DNA, the CDR3 is TGTGCCAGCAGTTTTCAGGCAGAAGGAACCCAGTACTTC. V usage is TRBV27 and J usage is TRBJ2-5; D is unclear. V was cut by 3 bases and J by 8 bases, with 13 bases left in between. CDR3 length equals 13 residues. Germline CDR1 and CDR2: MNHEY and SMNVEV (reference sequence).

This clonotype has a handful of counts. This chain joins TRBV5-5 and TRBJ1-1, with 8 bases matching TRBD1. In germline, CDR1 is SGHKS, CDR2 YYEKEE (reference sequence). The CDR3 is 15 amino acids. The J segment lost 6 bases and the V segment lost 6 bases, leaving 13 bases of the junction unmatched. The CDR3 DNA sequence: TGTGCCAGCATCAAACTTCCGGGACAGGTTCCTGAAGCTTTCTTT. This encodes CASIKLPGQVPEAFF.

The chain carries TRBV5-1 and TRBJ2-6, with D perhaps TRBD2 (5 bases). Germline V lookup: CDR1 SGHRS, CDR2 YFSETQ. This CDR3 is 14 amino acids long. V gave up 2 bases and J gave up 3 bases, with 6 bases separating them. The CDR3 nucleotides read TGCGCCAGCAGCTTACGGGATGGGGCCAACGTCCTGACTTTC. It translates to CASSLRDGANVLTF.

Only a few counts were recorded for this clonotype. The gene calls are TRBV12-5 and TRBJ2-5; the D is unclear. The CDR3 extends over 13 amino acids. V dropped 3 bases and J dropped 5 bases, with 10 bases sitting between them. Germline V lookup: CDR1 LGHNT, CDR2 FRNRAP. This CDR3 reads CASGFGRMETQYF. CDR3 DNA sequence: TGTGCTAGTGGTTTCGGTAGGATGGAGACCCAGTACTTC.

This clonotype was seen a handful of times. J is TRBJ2-7 and V is TRBV12-3 or TRBV12-4, with D hard to call. The ends were cut back, 8 bases at V and 3 bases at J, with 8 bases in the middle. This CDR3 is 11 amino acids long. Here the CDR3 DNA reads TGTGCCAGCGGGTTTTACTACGAGCAGTACTTC. Its translation: CASGFYYEQYF.

This clonotype has at least ten counts. CDR3 DNA sequence: TGTGCCAGCAGCGAGACTGGGATTGAAGCTTTCTTT. Translating it yields CASSETGIEAFF. The V call is TRBV12-3 or TRBV12-4, the J call TRBJ1-1, with D unresolved. V was clipped by 6 bases and J by 7 bases, with 12 bases between them. The CDR3 sequence is 12 residues long.

The rearrangement joins TRBV15 to TRBJ1-5, with unresolved D. Germline V CDR1 and CDR2: LNHNV, YYDKDF (reference sequence). This CDR3 contains 13 residues. Trimming shortened V by 0 bases and J by 4 bases, and 4 bases separated the two germline ends. The CDR3 region is CATSREKNQPQHF. For the CDR3, the DNA is TGTGCCACCAGCAGAGAGAAAAATCAGCCCCAGCATTTT.

In DNA, the CDR3 is TGTGCCAGCAGCTTAGCGGGTTACAAGCAGTACTTC. This translates into CASSLAGYKQYF. V gene TRBV7-9 combines with J gene TRBJ2-7, with D unresolved. Germline CDR1 reads SEHNR; CDR2 reads FQNEAQ (reference sequence). The CDR3 has 12 amino acids. The V gene lost 0 bases and the J gene lost 8 bases, with 8 bases spanning the gap.